Presented here are 26 T cell receptor beta chains from one specimen sequenced in a study of T cells in tumors after PD-1 blockade. Generated by immunoSEQ multiplex PCR, the TCRdb table keeps only in-frame clones and is missing some. The sample has approximately 46,000 clones; more than 70% are singletons. The sample consisted of PBMCs, taken before anti-PD-1 treatment. Every receptor here comes from a human donor with basal cell carcinoma.

V and J are TRBV5-5 and TRBJ2-2; D not certain. Germline CDR1 SGHKS, CDR2 YYEKEE (reference sequence). Between the trimmed V and J ends, which lost 0 bases and 5 bases, there was a span of 8 bases. The CDR3 is 14 residues long. The CDR3 DNA is TGTGCCAGCAGCTTGGGCAGTCTTACCGGGGAGCTGTTTTTT. It specifies CASSLGSLTGELFF.

V and J are TRBV7-6 and TRBJ1-3; D gene uncertain. This CDR3 region has 19 residues. The germline gives CDR1 SGHVS, CDR2 FNYEAQ. V shed 1 base and J shed 3 bases, with 22 bases lying between them. Here the CDR3 DNA reads TGTGCCAGCAGCTTAGTACGGAGTAGTACTCGAAATGATGGAAACACCATATATTTT. Residues: CASSLVRSSTRNDGNTIYF.

The chain recombines TRBV3-1 (or the pseudogene TRBV3-2) with TRBJ1-2; D uncertain. The germline CDR1 and CDR2 sequences are LGHDT and YNNKEL (reference sequence). The germline V and J ends were trimmed by 0 bases and 7 bases, with 12 bases remaining between them. This CDR3 is built from 14 residues. The CDR3 DNA follows: TGTGCCAGCAGCCAAGATCCATCTAAGGCTGGCTACACCTTC. It encodes CASSQDPSKAGYTF.

The rearrangement links TRBV28 to TRBJ1-5; 9 nucleotides match TRBD1. Trimming cost V 4 bases and J 0 bases; bases outside gene matches: 7. The CDR3 contains 17 residues. The germline gives CDR1 MDHEN, CDR2 SYDVKM. CDR3 DNA: TGTGCCAGCAGTTCGGGACAGGGTACTTATAGCAATCAGCCCCAGCATTTT. It is translated as CASSSGQGTYSNQPQHF.

The chain combines TRBV20-1 with TRBJ2-1; 8 bases are shared with TRBD2. The CDR3 has 15 residues. Germline V gives CDR1 DFQATT, CDR2 SNEGSKA (reference sequence). V shed 6 bases and J 0 bases; nucleotides not matched to a gene: 7. The CDR3, as DNA: TGCAGTGCAAGTCCCAGCGGGAGCTCCTACAATGAGCAGTTCTTC. Translated, it gives CSASPSGSSYNEQFF.

This clone came up once. The chain recombines TRBV7-2 with TRBJ2-3; no clear D. V was pared by 1 base and J by 8 bases, with 13 bases between. This CDR3 is built from 14 residues. Germline loops: CDR1 SGHTA, CDR2 FQGNSA. The CDR3 spells CASSLGTVASTQYF. CDR3 sequence (DNA): TGTGCCAGCAGCTTAGGAACAGTCGCCAGTACGCAGTATTTT.

This chain joins TRBV12-3 or TRBV12-4 and TRBJ2-5; a possible D gene is TRBD1 (6 bases). This CDR3 contains 13 residues. Trimming shortened V by 1 base and J by 6 bases, and 9 bases separated the two germline ends. CDR3 sequence: CASSLGGGKTQYF. The CDR3 nucleotides read TGTGCCAGCAGTTTAGGAGGGGGAAAGACCCAGTACTTC.

The gene calls are TRBV9 and TRBJ1-2; perhaps TRBD1 as D (5 bases). V dropped 0 bases and J dropped 4 bases, with 13 bases sitting between them. The length of the CDR3 is 15 residues. Germline V gene sequence: CDR1 SGDLS, CDR2 YYNGEE. This chain's CDR3 is CASSVGEGAGYGYTF. CDR3 DNA sequence: TGTGCCAGCAGCGTAGGGGAAGGGGCCGGCTATGGCTACACCTTC.

V gene TRBV4-1 combines with J gene TRBJ1-5, with D possibly matching TRBD1 (5 bases). In germline, CDR1 is MGHRA, CDR2 YSYEKL. V dropped 5 bases and J dropped 0 bases, with 14 bases sitting between them. The CDR3 spans 16 residues. The DNA for the CDR3 is TGCGCCAGCAGCGCGACAGATAAGTATAGCAATCAGCCCCAGCATTTT. This codes for CASSATDKYSNQPQHF.

This chain joins TRBV6-5 and TRBJ1-2; 8 nucleotides line up with TRBD1. CDR3 length equals 15 residues. Losses at the gene ends were 7 bases for V and 4 bases for J; bases not matched to a gene: 11. Germline V gene lookup returns CDR1 MNHEY and CDR2 SVGAGI. The CDR3 sequence is CASTETGAGFYGYTF. In DNA, the CDR3 is TGTGCCAGCACCGAGACAGGGGCTGGATTCTATGGCTACACCTTC.

This clone has a single count. This CDR3 is CASGEGTSGGADTQYF. CDR3 nucleotide sequence: TGTGCCAGCGGAGAGGGGACTAGCGGGGGGGCAGATACGCAGTATTTT. V is TRBV6-6 and J is TRBJ2-3; TRBD2 matches at 16 bases. Germline CDR1 and CDR2: MNHNY and SVGAGI (reference sequence). J was trimmed by 4 bases and V by 8 bases; bases with no gene match: 6. The CDR3 is 16 residues long.

The rearrangement joins TRBV29-1 to TRBJ1-2, with a weak D call TRBD1 (6 bases). The CDR3 covers 15 residues. V lost 1 base, J lost 2 bases, and 14 bases lay in between. CDR1 is SQVTM, CDR2 ANQGSEA, per germline. The chain's CDR3 is CSVEGRGDLNYGYTF. CDR3 sequence (DNA): TGCAGCGTTGAAGGCAGGGGAGACTTAAACTATGGCTACACCTTC.

The chain joins TRBV3-1 (or the pseudogene TRBV3-2) to TRBJ1-1; 7 bases line up with TRBD1. V trimming: 4 bases; J trimming: 6 bases; junction bases outside the gene matches: 5. CDR1 and CDR2 from the germline V gene are LGHDT and YNNKEL (reference sequence). This CDR3 comprises 13 residues. CDR3 loop: CASSRQGLAEAFF. The CDR3 DNA reads as TGTGCCAGCAGCCGACAGGGTCTCGCTGAAGCTTTCTTT.

This rearrangement joins TRBV7-9 to TRBJ2-7; TRBD2 aligns across 10 bases. J gave up 1 base and V 10 bases, and 13 bases lay outside the gene matches. The CDR3 covers 16 residues. The V gene's germline CDR1 is SEHNR and CDR2 FQNEAQ (reference sequence). The CDR3 DNA is TGTGCCACCCCGCTAGTTGGACTAGCGGATTCCTACGAGCAGTACTTC. Encoded protein: CATPLVGLADSYEQYF.

The gene calls are TRBV4-1 and TRBJ2-1; 12 nucleotides line up with TRBD2. The germline gives CDR1 MGHRA, CDR2 YSYEKL. The junction had 5 bases not matched to a gene; V was cut back by 4 bases and J by 7 bases. There are 15 residues in the CDR3. As DNA, the CDR3 is TGCGCCAGCAGCCCCAGACTAGCGGGGGAAAATGAGCAGTTCTTC. Its protein is CASSPRLAGENEQFF.

The J gene is TRBJ2-5, the V gene TRBV21-1; the table names TRBD1, a call not compared with the DNA. TRBV21-1 is given as a pseudogene. The CDR3 loop spans 20 amino acids. DNA for the CDR3: TGTGCCAGCAGCAAATACCCCGGCTACCCCTACCACAGGAGCCAAGAGACCCAGTACTTC. This sequence encodes CASSKYPGYPYHRSQETQYF.

The chain joins TRBV2 to TRBJ2-5; D remains unclear. The germline V gene encodes CDR1 SNHLY and CDR2 FYNNEI. Between the trimmed V and J ends, which lost 4 bases and 4 bases, there was a span of 10 bases. The CDR3 loop spans 13 amino acids. Written as DNA, the CDR3 is TGTGCCAGCAGTGTGAATAAAGGAGAGACCCAGTACTTC. The encoded protein is CASSVNKGETQYF. Full variable domain (outside the CDR3, taken from reference TRBV2 and TRBJ2-5): EPEVTQTPSHQVTQMGQEVILRCVPISNHLYFYWYRQILGQKVEFLVSFYNNEISEKSEIFDDQFSVERPDGSNFTLKIRSTKLEDSAMYFCASSVNKGETQYFGPGTRLLVL.

V and J are TRBV6-6 and TRBJ1-5; unclear D gene. The germline CDR1 and CDR2 sequences are MNHNY and SVGAGI (reference sequence). V was pared by 8 bases and J by 5 bases, with 19 bases between. The CDR3 runs 15 residues. The CDR3 DNA follows: TGTGCCAGCTCACGTCGAGGAGATACTTATCAGCCCCAGCATTTT. This translates into CASSRRGDTYQPQHF.

The chain uses TRBV10-3 and TRBJ2-7; the D gene could be TRBD1 or TRBD2 (6 bases each). The CDR3 covers 12 residues. Germline CDR1 and CDR2: ENHRY and SYGVKD. V lost 8 bases, J lost 6 bases, and 14 bases lay in between. CDR3 in amino acids: CAIGGREGEQYF. Here the CDR3 DNA reads TGTGCCATCGGGGGGCGCGAAGGCGAGCAGTACTTC.

The chain employs TRBV2 and TRBJ1-2, with D possibly being TRBD1 (6 bases). Germline V gene sequence: CDR1 SNHLY, CDR2 FYNNEI. This CDR3 region has 17 residues. The V end was cut by 2 bases, the J end by 4 bases, with 20 bases between. The CDR3 reads CASSESPKLTGPYGYTF. DNA of the CDR3: TGTGCCAGCAGTGAATCCCCAAAATTGACAGGACCCTATGGCTACACCTTC.

V and J are TRBV30 and TRBJ1-2; 9 nucleotides agree with TRBD1. The germline gives CDR1 GTSNPN, CDR2 SVGIG (reference sequence). The J segment lost 7 bases and the V segment lost 3 bases, leaving 3 bases of the junction unmatched. CDR3 length: 12 residues. The CDR3 DNA reads as TGTGCCTGGAGCCGGGGACAGGGTGGCTACACCTTC. It yields the protein CAWSRGQGGYTF.

The gene calls are TRBV6-5 and TRBJ2-7; 8 bases align to TRBD1. The CDR3 contains 12 residues. Germline V gene data show CDR1 as MNHEY and CDR2 as SVGAGI. J gave up 3 bases and V 10 bases, and 5 bases lay outside the gene matches. Here the CDR3 reads CATGTGGYEQYF. In DNA form, the CDR3 reads TGTGCCACCGGGACAGGAGGCTACGAGCAGTACTTC.

The V call is TRBV30, the J call TRBJ1-4; possible D gene TRBD1, 6 bases. The germline V gene has CDR1 GTSNPN and CDR2 SVGIG (reference sequence). The CDR3 has 16 residues. The V end lost 2 bases, the J end lost 2 bases, and 15 bases lay between the germline ends. DNA for the CDR3: TGTGCCTGGAGTAATGGATTGGGGGCGACTAATGAAAAACTGTTTTTT. This codes for CAWSNGLGATNEKLFF.

V usage is TRBV5-1 and J usage is TRBJ2-3, with D possibly matching TRBD2 (6 bases). The germline V and J ends were trimmed by 4 bases and 5 bases, with 14 bases remaining between them. There are 14 residues in the CDR3. Germline V CDR1 and CDR2: SGHRS, YFSETQ. CDR3 amino acids: CASSRWGVKDTQYF. Here the CDR3 DNA reads TGCGCCAGCAGCCGGTGGGGGGTGAAAGATACGCAGTATTTT.

The chain couples TRBV28 to TRBJ2-7; TRBD1 matches 7 bases. The V gene end was trimmed by 5 bases and the J gene end by 3 bases; junction bases not matched to a gene: 10. Germline V CDR1 and CDR2: MDHEN, SYDVKM. The CDR3 loop spans 15 amino acids. The CDR3 protein is CASSLPGQISYEQYF. CDR3 nucleotide sequence: TGTGCCAGCAGTCTCCCGGGACAGATCAGCTACGAGCAGTACTTC.

Of note for this clone: The same CDR3 also results from other DNA sequences found in this sample. The rearrangement links TRBV12-3 or TRBV12-4 to TRBJ1-5; 7 bases are shared with TRBD1. The CDR3 is 13 residues long. After removal of 5 bases from V and 4 bases from J, the junction contained 2 bases not matched to a gene. The CDR3 DNA reads TGTGCCAGCAGTCGACAGGGTAATCAGCCCCAGCATTTT. It yields the protein CASSRQGNQPQHF.